Presented here are 5 T cell receptor beta chains from one specimen sequenced in a study of neurological immune-mediated disorders. TCRdb redid the calling of the 5' RACE reads with MiXCR, one entry per CDR3 protein. The data hold about 90,000 distinct CDR3 sequences, with over 10% observed a single time. Time point reported: longitudinal time-point 2. The sample taken for sequencing was PBMCs. Every receptor here comes from a female donor with HTLV-1-associated myelopathy (HAM/TSP).

This clonotype was seen a handful of times. The chain employs TRBV5-1 and TRBJ1-1; 11 bases fit TRBD1. This CDR3 is 14 amino acids long. Germline CDR1 SGHRS, CDR2 YFSETQ. Unmatched junction bases numbered 3, after V lost 4 bases and J lost 4 bases. In DNA form, the CDR3 reads TGCGCCAGCAGCCACGGGACAGGGGGCACTGAAGCTTTCTTT. Amino acid sequence: CASSHGTGGTEAFF.

This clonotype came up many times. The genes are TRBV5-1 and TRBJ2-1; tentative D call: TRBD2 (5 bases). The CDR3 consists of 13 residues. The V gene lost 4 bases and the J gene lost 16 bases, with 21 bases spanning the gap. Germline V lookup: CDR1 SGHRS, CDR2 YFSETQ. CDR3 loop: CASSADPGQTGFF. CDR3 DNA: TGCGCCAGCAGCGCTGACCCCGGCCAAACGGGATTCTTC.

This clonotype has ten or more counts. The chain combines TRBV5-5 with TRBJ1-5, with TRBD1 matching 7 bases. This CDR3 region has 17 residues. J was trimmed by 1 base and V by 4 bases; bases with no gene match: 11. Germline V gene lookup returns CDR1 SGHKS and CDR2 YYEKEE (reference sequence). As DNA, the CDR3 is TGTGCCAGCAGCCAATTTCCCGCACAGGGGAGCAATCAGCCCCAGCATTTT. Its protein product is CASSQFPAQGSNQPQHF.

This clonotype was observed at least ten times. The J gene is TRBJ2-1, the V gene TRBV4-1; perhaps TRBD1 as D (5 bases). The ends were cut back, 3 bases at V and 0 bases at J, with 9 bases in the middle. Germline V gives CDR1 MGHRA, CDR2 YSYEKL. The CDR3 consists of 15 residues. The CDR3 sequence is CASSQEDSSYNEQFF. DNA of the CDR3: TGCGCCAGCAGCCAGGAAGACAGCTCCTACAATGAGCAGTTCTTC.

Remarks on this clonotype: A clone one base away is much larger, so this may be a read error. The V and J genes are TRBV2 and TRBJ1-6; D possibly corresponds to TRBD1 (5 bases). The CDR3 has 19 residues. Germline CDR1 is SNHLY and CDR2 is FYNNEI. Trimming removed 3 bases from V and 7 bases from J, with 25 bases in between. CDR3 sequence: CASSDRVLVFYLKNSPLHF. The CDR3 region has the DNA TGTGCCAGCAGTGACAGGGTTTTGGTGTTCTACCTAAAGAATTCACCCCTCCACTTT.